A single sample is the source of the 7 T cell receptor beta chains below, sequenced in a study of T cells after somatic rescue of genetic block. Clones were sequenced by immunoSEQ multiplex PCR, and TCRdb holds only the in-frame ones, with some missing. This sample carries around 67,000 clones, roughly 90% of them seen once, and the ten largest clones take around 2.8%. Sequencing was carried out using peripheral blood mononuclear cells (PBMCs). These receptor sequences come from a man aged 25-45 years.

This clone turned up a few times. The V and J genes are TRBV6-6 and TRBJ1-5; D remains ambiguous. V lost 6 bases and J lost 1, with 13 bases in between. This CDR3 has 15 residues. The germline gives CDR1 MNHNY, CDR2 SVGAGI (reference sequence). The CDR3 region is CASRTGGVSNQPQHF. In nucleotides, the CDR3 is TGTGCCAGCAGGACCGGAGGAGTGAGCAATCAGCCCCAGCATTTT.

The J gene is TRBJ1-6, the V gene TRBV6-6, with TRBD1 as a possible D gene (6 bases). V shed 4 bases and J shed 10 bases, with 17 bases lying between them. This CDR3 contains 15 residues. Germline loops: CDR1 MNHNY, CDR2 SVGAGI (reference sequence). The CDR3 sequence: CASSSIAGAGSPLHF. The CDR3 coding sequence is TGTGCCAGCAGTTCGATCGCAGGGGCAGGCTCACCCCTCCACTTT.

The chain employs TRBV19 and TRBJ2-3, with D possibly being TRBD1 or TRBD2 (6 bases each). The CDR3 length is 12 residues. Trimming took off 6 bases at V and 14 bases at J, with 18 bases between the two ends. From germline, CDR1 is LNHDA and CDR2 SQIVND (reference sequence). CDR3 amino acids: CASRTRDNRWYF. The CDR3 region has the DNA TGTGCCAGTAGGACGCGGGACAACCGTTGGTATTTT. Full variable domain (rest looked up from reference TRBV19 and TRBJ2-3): DGGITQSPKYLFRKEGQNVTLSCEQNLNHDAMYWYRQDPGQGLRLIYYSQIVNDFQKGDIAEGYSVSREKKESFPLTVTSAQKNPTAFYLCASRTRDNRWYFGPGTRLTVL.

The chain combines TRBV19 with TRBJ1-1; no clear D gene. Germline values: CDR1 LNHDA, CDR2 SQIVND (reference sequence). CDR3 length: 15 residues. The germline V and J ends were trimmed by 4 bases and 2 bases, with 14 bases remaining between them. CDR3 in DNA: TGTGCCAGTAGTAAAGGCCCTTACAGTAACACTGAAGCTTTCTTT. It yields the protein CASSKGPYSNTEAFF.

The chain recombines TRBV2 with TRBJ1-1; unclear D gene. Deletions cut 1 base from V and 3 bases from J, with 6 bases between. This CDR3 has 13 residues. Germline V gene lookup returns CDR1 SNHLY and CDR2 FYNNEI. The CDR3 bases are TGTGCCAGCAGTGAAGAGTCATACACTGAAGCTTTCTTT. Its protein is CASSEESYTEAFF.

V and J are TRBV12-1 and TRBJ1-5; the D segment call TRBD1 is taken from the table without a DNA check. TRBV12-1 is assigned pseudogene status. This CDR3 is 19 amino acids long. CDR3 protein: CASSFGTGLDDVYYQPQHF. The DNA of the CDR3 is TGTGCCAGCAGCTTTGGGACAGGGTTGGATGATGTGTACTATCAGCCCCAGCATTTT.

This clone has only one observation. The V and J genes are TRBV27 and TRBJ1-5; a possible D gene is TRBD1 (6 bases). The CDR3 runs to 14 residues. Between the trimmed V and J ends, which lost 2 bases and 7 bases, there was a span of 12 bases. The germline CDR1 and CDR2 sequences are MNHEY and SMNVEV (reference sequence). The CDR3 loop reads CASSLGRGMQPQHF. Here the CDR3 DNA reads TGTGCCAGCAGTTTAGGAAGGGGGATGCAGCCCCAGCATTTT.